This T cell receptor beta chain was identified in a study of blood T cell repertoires in COVID-19 (dated by TCRdb to about 2020). At the level of the whole study: Samples covering the acute and convalescent phases of COVID-19 were provided by collaborators in the United States, Italy and Spain. The prospective study material was composed of cDNA or gDNA derived from T cells, B-cell-depleted T cells, or PBMCs. The dataset comprised deeply sampled blood TCRbeta repertoires from subjects exposed to, actively infected with, or recovered from COVID-19. A freely available public database, intended as a resource for researchers studying the immune response to SARS-CoV-2, is where the repertoires were released. Samples came from the ongoing ImmuneRACE study (first 160 participants) plus 1,254 subjects from 6 global collaborators. A de-identified subject ID, COVID-19 status, age in years and sex were almost always included in the sample metadata. Where available, HLA class I and class II types were obtained from metadata supplied by the sample provider rather than from assay-based typing.

In the prospective study, participants were 18 to 89 years old, resided in 24 geographic areas of the United States, and were enrolled through a virtual design. Cohort assignment in the prospective study relied on participant-reported clinical history from a screening survey and a study questionnaire. A participant counted as exposed if, within 2 weeks of entering the study, that participant had been in contact with someone who had a PCR-confirmed or clinician-diagnosed COVID-19 case. In the prospective study, mobile phlebotomists collected whole blood, serum and a nasopharyngeal or oropharyngeal swab from each participant. Additional blood draws and questionnaires over an approximately two-month period could optionally be provided by prospective study participants. Prospective study blood samples were shipped either frozen or at room temperature before DNA extraction. The immunoSEQ Assay, a bias-controlled multiplex PCR, was used to amplify TCRbeta CDR3 regions from genomic DNA. Per the original workflow: The number of nucleated cells in each sample was estimated from the amplification of reference gene primers within the assay. To quantify the absolute abundance of each unique TCRbeta CDR3 rearrangement, sequence reads were collapsed and filtered. Productive Simpson clonality was computed per sample as the square root of Simpson's diversity index over productive rearrangements. TCRdb limited this immuneACCESS table to in-frame rearrangements with V and J called. A share of clones is missing; checked studies link under half to unresolved V genes, and the rest is unexplained. That table gives V, J and clone size, and the DNA gave D and trimming. A total of about 270,000 clones appear in this sample, approximately 90% of them only once. 2.8% of the sample belongs to the ten largest clones.

Comments on this clone: It lacks a known antigen. No quality values exist for individual bases; no much larger clone is one base distant.

Overall study outcomes, separate from this receptor: The amount of clinical and demographic metadata varied by source and participant and was provided uncurated.

At the junction V is shortened by 4 bases and J by 4 bases, with 16 bases in between. From a lookup of the germline V gene (reference sequence), CDR1 and CDR2 are GTSNPN and SVGIG. Taken from cysteine to phenylalanine, the CDR3 has 14 residues. Only the CDR3 region is kept as DNA, spanning 42 bases read in frame from base 1. The sequencing input was PBMCs or T cells enriched from blood (not recorded which). The TCR originated in a man between 35 and 55 years old who had been exposed to COVID-19. In this chain, TRBV30 is recombined with TRBJ1-1; matching of 5 bases hints at TRBD1 as the D gene. The CDR3 protein: CAWTLGGLRTEAFF. The DNA sequence is given as TGTGCCTGGACGTTGGGGGGGTTGCGCACTGAAGCTTTCTTT.